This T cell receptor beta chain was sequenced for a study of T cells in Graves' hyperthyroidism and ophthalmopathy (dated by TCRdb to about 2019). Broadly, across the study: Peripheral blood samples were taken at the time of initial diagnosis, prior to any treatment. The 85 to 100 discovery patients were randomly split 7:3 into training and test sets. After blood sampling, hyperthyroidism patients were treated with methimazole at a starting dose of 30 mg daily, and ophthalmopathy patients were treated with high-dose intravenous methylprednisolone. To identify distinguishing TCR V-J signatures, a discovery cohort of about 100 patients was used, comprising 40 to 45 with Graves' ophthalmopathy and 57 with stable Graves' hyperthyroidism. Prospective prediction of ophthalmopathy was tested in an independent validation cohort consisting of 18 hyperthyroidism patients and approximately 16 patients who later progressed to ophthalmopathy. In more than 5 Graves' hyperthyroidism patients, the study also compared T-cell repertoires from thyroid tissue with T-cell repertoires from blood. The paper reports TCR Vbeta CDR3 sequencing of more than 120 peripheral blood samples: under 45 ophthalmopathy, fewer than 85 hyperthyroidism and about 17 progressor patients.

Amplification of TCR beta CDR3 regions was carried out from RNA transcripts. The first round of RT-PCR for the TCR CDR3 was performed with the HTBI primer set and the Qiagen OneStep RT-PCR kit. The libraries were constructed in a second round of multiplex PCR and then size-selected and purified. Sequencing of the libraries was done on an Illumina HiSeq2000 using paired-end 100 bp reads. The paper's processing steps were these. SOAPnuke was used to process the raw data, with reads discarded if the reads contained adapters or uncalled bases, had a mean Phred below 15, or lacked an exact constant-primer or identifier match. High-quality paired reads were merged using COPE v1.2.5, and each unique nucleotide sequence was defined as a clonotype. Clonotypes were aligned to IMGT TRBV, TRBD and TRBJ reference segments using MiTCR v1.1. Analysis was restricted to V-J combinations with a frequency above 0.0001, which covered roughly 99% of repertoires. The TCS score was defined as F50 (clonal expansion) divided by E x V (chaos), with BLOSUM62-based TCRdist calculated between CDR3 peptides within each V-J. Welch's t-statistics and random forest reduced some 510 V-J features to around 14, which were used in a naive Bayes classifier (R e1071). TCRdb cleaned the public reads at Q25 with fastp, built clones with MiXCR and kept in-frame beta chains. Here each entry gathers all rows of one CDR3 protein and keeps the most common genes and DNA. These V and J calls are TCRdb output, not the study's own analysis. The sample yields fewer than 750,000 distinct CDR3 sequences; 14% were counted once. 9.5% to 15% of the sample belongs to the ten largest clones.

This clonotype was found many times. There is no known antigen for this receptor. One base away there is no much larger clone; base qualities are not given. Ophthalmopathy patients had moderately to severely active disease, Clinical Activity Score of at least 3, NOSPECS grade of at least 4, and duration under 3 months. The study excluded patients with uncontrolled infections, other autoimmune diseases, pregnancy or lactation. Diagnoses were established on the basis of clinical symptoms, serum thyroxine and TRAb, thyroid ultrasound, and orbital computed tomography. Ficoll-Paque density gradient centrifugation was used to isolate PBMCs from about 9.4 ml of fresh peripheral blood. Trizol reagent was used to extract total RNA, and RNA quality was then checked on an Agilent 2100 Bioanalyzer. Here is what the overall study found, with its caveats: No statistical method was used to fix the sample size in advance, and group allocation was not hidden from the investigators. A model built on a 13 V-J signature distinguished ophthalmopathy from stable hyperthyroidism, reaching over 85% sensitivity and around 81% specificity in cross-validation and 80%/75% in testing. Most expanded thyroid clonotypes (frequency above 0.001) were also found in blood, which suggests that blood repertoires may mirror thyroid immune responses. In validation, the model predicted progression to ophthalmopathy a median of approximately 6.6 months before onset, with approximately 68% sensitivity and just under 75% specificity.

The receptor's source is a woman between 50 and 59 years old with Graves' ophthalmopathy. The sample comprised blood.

In nucleotides, the sequence is TGTGCCTGGAGTGTGGGTGGTCCTGAAGCTTTCTTT. The resulting protein is CAWSVGGPEAFF. The V and J genes are TRBV30 and TRBJ1-1, with no confidently assigned D gene. V is cut by 0 bases and J by 6 bases, and the space between the germline ends is 8 bases. From the cysteine through the phenylalanine, the CDR3 covers 12 amino acids. Of all the DNA, just the CDR3 is kept, 36 bases in frame from base 1. CDR1 is given as GTSNPN and CDR2 as SVGIG, both from the germline V gene (reference sequence).